The 17 T cell receptor beta chains listed next were all sequenced from one sample in a study of cytomegalovirus exposure and HLA in healthy donors. The protocol was immunoSEQ multiplex PCR, while the TCRdb copy is restricted to in-frame clones and leaves out a portion. The table includes roughly 330,000 clones, around 87% detected once. Material: PBMCs. These receptors all stem from a woman aged 25 to 39 in good health and CMV-seropositive.

This clone came up a few times. J is TRBJ2-1 and V is TRBV7-8, with TRBD2 matching 7 bases. V shed 2 bases and J 2 bases; nucleotides not matched to a gene: 9. The CDR3 is 17 residues long. Per germline, CDR1 SGHVS and CDR2 FQNEAQ. The CDR3 reads CASSLRPAGDTYNEQFF. The CDR3 nucleotides read TGTGCCAGCAGCTTACGTCCCGCGGGAGACACCTACAATGAGCAGTTCTTC.

The gene calls are TRBV27 and TRBJ2-1; D is uncertain. CDR3 length equals 13 residues. Germline V gene data show CDR1 as MNHEY and CDR2 as SMNVEV (reference sequence). V was cut by 5 bases and J by 4 bases, with 9 bases left in between. The DNA of the CDR3 is TGTGCCAGCAGTAAGACGGGTTACAATGAGCAGTTCTTC. Its protein product is CASSKTGYNEQFF.

This clone was counted a single time. V is TRBV5-1 and J is TRBJ1-5; maybe TRBD1 (6 bases). The CDR3 covers 15 residues. Germline lookup yields CDR1 SGHRS and CDR2 YFSETQ. Trimming stripped 4 bases from V and 9 bases from J, with 20 bases between. The CDR3 sequence is CASSTGTAEGGPQHF. Written as DNA, the CDR3 is TGCGCCAGCAGCACAGGGACGGCTGAAGGGGGGCCCCAGCATTTT.

The chain uses TRBV7-3 and TRBJ1-3, with D maybe TRBD1 (6 bases). The CDR3 loop spans 13 amino acids. Trimming took off 8 bases at V and 0 bases at J, with 8 bases between the two ends. Germline assignment: CDR1 SGHTA and CDR2 FQGTGA. The CDR3 region is CASGTYSGNTIYF. In DNA, the CDR3 is TGTGCCAGCGGGACATACTCTGGAAACACCATATATTTT.

The chain recombines TRBV12-5 with TRBJ2-1, with TRBD1 matching 9 bases. The CDR3 is made up of 15 amino acids. Germline CDR1 LGHNT, CDR2 FRNRAP. The ends lost 1 base at V and 8 bases at J; junction bases unmatched: 6. Written as DNA, the CDR3 is TGTGCTAGTGGTTTGGGGACAGGGGTTGGCGATGAGCAGTTCTTC. It encodes CASGLGTGVGDEQFF.

The genes are TRBV12-5 and TRBJ1-1, with D possibly being TRBD1 (6 bases). Germline CDR1 and CDR2: LGHNT and FRNRAP. V was cut by 2 bases and J by 1 base, with 11 bases left in between. The CDR3 consists of 15 residues. CDR3 residues: CASGLPWGQNTEAFF. The CDR3 DNA sequence: TGTGCTAGTGGTTTGCCGTGGGGACAGAACACTGAAGCTTTCTTT.

The chain joins TRBV18 to TRBJ1-6; 7 bases align to TRBD1. CDR3 length: 14 amino acids. Germline CDR1 reads KGHSH; CDR2 reads LQKENI. The V and J ends lost 2 bases and 7 bases, in that order; junction bases with no gene match: 2. CDR3: CASSPNRGNSPLHF. CDR3 DNA: TGTGCCAGCTCACCAAACAGGGGCAATTCACCCCTCCACTTT.

The chain joins TRBV7-2 to TRBJ1-4, with a possible D match to TRBD1 (6 bases). V lost 3 bases and J lost 6, with 11 bases in between. The CDR3 length is 14 residues. The germline CDR1 and CDR2 sequences are SGHTA and FQGNSA. The CDR3 spells CASSFGGHDEKLFF. The DNA for the CDR3 is TGTGCCAGCAGCTTTGGGGGGCATGATGAAAAACTGTTTTTT.

This chain connects TRBV5-1 to TRBJ2-5, with TRBD1 identical over 8 bases. Germline values: CDR1 SGHRS, CDR2 YFSETQ. V trimming: 1 base; J trimming: 5 bases; junction bases outside the gene matches: 13. This CDR3 region has 17 residues. CDR3 sequence reads: CASSLRSADRGAETQYF. CDR3 bases: TGCGCCAGCAGCTTGAGATCGGCCGACAGGGGAGCGGAGACCCAGTACTTC. Looking up the rest from reference TRBV5-1 and TRBJ2-5 gives the full variable domain: KAGVTQTPRYLIKTRGQQVTLSCSPISGHRSVSWYQQTPGQGLQFLFEYFSETQRNKGNFPGRFSGRQFSNSRSEMNVSTLELGDSALYLCASSLRSADRGAETQYFGPGTRLLVL.

The chain employs TRBV7-2 and TRBJ2-7; D perhaps matches TRBD2 (5 bases). Germline V gene sequence: CDR1 SGHTA, CDR2 FQGNSA. The CDR3 has 14 amino acids. V lost 2 bases to trimming and J lost 3 bases, with 11 bases between them. The CDR3 sequence is CASSLRGTIYEQYF. The CDR3 DNA reads TGTGCCAGCAGCTTACGGGGAACTATCTACGAGCAGTACTTC.

This chain links TRBV4-1 with TRBJ2-1; 10 bases fit TRBD2. The trim removed 3 bases at V and 7 bases at J, leaving 6 bases unmatched. Germline V gene lookup returns CDR1 MGHRA and CDR2 YSYEKL. The CDR3 contains 15 residues. Written as DNA, the CDR3 is TGCGCCAGCAGCCACATGGAGCGGGGGGGGAATGAGCAGTTCTTC. It is translated as CASSHMERGGNEQFF.

This chain joins TRBV19 and TRBJ2-7; TRBD2 aligns across 8 bases. The CDR3 extends over 15 amino acids. The germline gives CDR1 LNHDA, CDR2 SQIVND (reference sequence). J was trimmed by 0 bases and V by 2 bases; bases with no gene match: 3. Here the CDR3 reads CASSISGGGSYEQYF. The CDR3 DNA reads as TGTGCCAGTAGTATAAGCGGGGGCGGCTCCTACGAGCAGTACTTC.

In DNA form, the CDR3 reads TGTGCCAGAAGCCTCCGAGGTGTAGCCAAAAACATTCAGTACTTC. Translating it yields CARSLRGVAKNIQYF. V and J are TRBV5-3 and TRBJ2-4; D call uncertain. TRBV5-3 is given ORF status, its function remaining uncertain. Trimming left V 4 bases short and J 0 bases short, with 11 bases between. The CDR3 covers 15 residues.

The V and J genes are TRBV2 and TRBJ2-7; possible D gene TRBD2, 6 bases. Between the trimmed V and J ends, which lost 4 bases and 3 bases, there was a span of 13 bases. CDR3 size: 14 residues. Germline CDR1 SNHLY, CDR2 FYNNEI. This chain's CDR3 is CASSGGLPLYEQYF. The DNA of the CDR3 is TGTGCCAGCAGTGGAGGACTACCCCTCTACGAGCAGTACTTC.

This rearrangement joins TRBV4-1 to TRBJ2-6; maybe TRBD2 (5 bases). Deletions cut 0 bases from V and 0 bases from J, with 12 bases between. CDR3 length equals 18 residues. CDR1 and CDR2 from the germline V gene are MGHRA and YSYEKL. For the CDR3, the DNA is TGCGCCAGCAGCCAAGAGGAGGAAGGAAGCTCTGGGGCCAACGTCCTGACTTTC. Translation gives CASSQEEEGSSGANVLTF.

The chain has TRBV9 and TRBJ2-5; maybe TRBD1 (6 bases). There are 15 residues in the CDR3. V was cut by 0 bases and J by 2 bases, with 11 bases left in between. The germline CDR1 and CDR2 sequences are SGDLS and YYNGEE. The CDR3 loop reads CASSVVTGLQETQYF. For the CDR3, the DNA is TGTGCCAGCAGCGTAGTCACAGGGTTACAAGAGACCCAGTACTTC.

The chain couples TRBV7-9 to TRBJ1-1; D perhaps matches TRBD1 (6 bases). Germline CDR1 and CDR2: SEHNR and FQNEAQ (reference sequence). Trimming removed 1 base from V and 5 bases from J, with 11 bases in between. This CDR3 has 14 amino acids. CDR3 loop: CASSLGGGGTEAFF. The CDR3, as DNA: TGTGCCAGCAGCTTAGGAGGGGGAGGGACTGAAGCTTTCTTT.